The 25 T cell receptor beta chains below were found in one sample sequenced in a study of cytomegalovirus exposure and HLA in healthy donors. PCR amplification relied on 60 Vbeta primers (plus 13 Jbeta primers). This table comes from immunoSEQ multiplex PCR, and its TCRdb copy is limited to in-frame clones, with some not included. The ten top clones account for under 0.9%, within a sample of 70,000 or so clones. What was sequenced was PBMCs. These receptors originate from a boy aged 5 to 17 in good health and CMV-seronegative.

V and J are TRBV30 and TRBJ1-2; D may be TRBD1 (5 bases). V gave up 3 bases and J gave up 2 bases, with 13 bases separating them. This CDR3 has 14 residues. Germline CDR1 reads GTSNPN; CDR2 reads SVGIG (reference sequence). The CDR3 region is CAWSRLDNNYGYTF. CDR3 sequence (DNA): TGTGCCTGGAGCAGATTGGACAACAACTATGGCTACACCTTC.

V and J are TRBV6-5 and TRBJ2-7; 8 positions match TRBD2. CDR1 MNHEY and CDR2 SVGAGI come from the germline V gene. This CDR3 region has 15 residues. Trimming removed 5 bases from V and 2 bases from J; junction bases left unmatched: 8. CDR3: CASSPTSGSTYEQYF. The CDR3 bases are TGTGCCAGCAGTCCAACTAGCGGAAGTACCTACGAGCAGTACTTC.

V and J are TRBV5-6 and TRBJ1-1; a possible D gene is TRBD1 (5 bases). Germline loops: CDR1 SGHDT, CDR2 YYEEEE. This CDR3 has 13 amino acids. V lost 2 bases, J lost 5 bases, and 10 bases lay in between. The CDR3 DNA is TGTGCCAGCAGCTTTCCCAGGGCTACTGAAGCTTTCTTT. Translation gives CASSFPRATEAFF.

The rearrangement uses TRBV13 and TRBJ2-7; the D is unclear. Trimming left V 0 bases short and J 1 base short, with 4 bases between. Germline-derived CDR1 and CDR2 are PRHDT and FYEKMQ (reference sequence). This CDR3 is 13 amino acids long. The CDR3 spells CASSLGRSYEQYF. The CDR3 nucleotides are TGTGCCAGCAGCTTAGGCAGGTCCTACGAGCAGTACTTC.

The rearrangement links TRBV29-1 to TRBJ2-3, with 8 positions matching TRBD2. The length of the CDR3 is 15 residues. CDR1 and CDR2 from the germline V gene are SQVTM and ANQGSEA. V trimming: 4 bases; J trimming: 2 bases; junction bases outside the gene matches: 8. The CDR3 DNA reads as TGCAGCGTTGCCGGAACTAGCGGAAACACAGATACGCAGTATTTT. Protein: CSVAGTSGNTDTQYF.

The chain couples TRBV5-4 to TRBJ2-2; 7 bases line up with TRBD2. Germline values: CDR1 SGHNT, CDR2 YYREEE (reference sequence). The CDR3 loop spans 18 amino acids. The J segment lost 2 bases and the V segment lost 4 bases, leaving 14 bases of the junction unmatched. CDR3: CASSRLGLRGSNTGELFF. CDR3 DNA: TGTGCCAGCAGCCGACTGGGGTTGCGGGGGAGCAACACCGGGGAGCTGTTTTTT. The full variable domain, completed using reference TRBV5-4 and TRBJ2-2, is ETGVTQSPTHLIKTRGQQVTLRCSSQSGHNTVSWYQQALGQGPQFIFQYYREEENGRGNFPPRFSGLQFPNYSSELNVNALELDDSALYLCASSRLGLRGSNTGELFFGEGSRLTVL.

Here the CDR3 reads CASSPAGQGPNTEAFF. Written as DNA, the CDR3 is TGTGCCAGCAGCCCCGCTGGGCAGGGCCCGAACACTGAAGCTTTCTTT. The rearrangement links TRBV7-9 to TRBJ1-1, with a tentative D call TRBD1 (5 bases). This CDR3 contains 16 residues. Germline V lookup: CDR1 SEHNR, CDR2 FQNEAQ (reference sequence). Trimming cost V 5 bases and J 1 base, with 17 bases left between them.

The chain carries TRBV30 and TRBJ2-3, with 8 positions matching TRBD1. The CDR3 has 15 residues. V gave up 0 bases and J gave up 2 bases; unmatched junction bases: 4. Germline CDR1 is GTSNPN and CDR2 is SVGIG (reference sequence). The CDR3 loop reads CAWSVRTGTTDTQYF. Here the CDR3 DNA reads TGTGCCTGGAGTGTGAGGACAGGGACCACAGATACGCAGTATTTT. Full variable domain (outside the CDR3, taken from reference TRBV30 and TRBJ2-3): SQTIHQWPATLVQPVGSPLSLECTVEGTSNPNLYWYRQAAGRGLQLLFYSVGIGQISSEVPQNLSASRPQDRQFILSSKKLLLSDSGFYLCAWSVRTGTTDTQYFGPGTRLTVL.

The chain is built from TRBV18 and TRBJ2-3, with D uncertain. Trimming left V 3 bases short and J 10 bases short, with 14 bases between. The germline V gene encodes CDR1 KGHSH and CDR2 LQKENI. This CDR3 contains 13 residues. As DNA, the CDR3 is TGTGCCAGCTCACCCGAGGTCGAGACTTCGCAGTATTTT. Translating gives CASSPEVETSQYF.

The V and J genes are TRBV5-4 and TRBJ2-1, with TRBD1 matching 9 bases. The ends lost 0 bases at V and 5 bases at J; junction bases unmatched: 6. Germline V gene lookup returns CDR1 SGHNT and CDR2 YYREEE (reference sequence). The CDR3 is 16 amino acids. CDR3 DNA: TGTGCCAGCAGCTTGGTGAGCGGGGACAGGGACAATGAGCAGTTCTTC. It yields the protein CASSLVSGDRDNEQFF.

The chain couples TRBV10-1 to TRBJ2-1; a weak D match, TRBD1 (5 bases). The germline V gene encodes CDR1 WNHNN and CDR2 SYGVQD (reference sequence). This CDR3 contains 13 residues. V was trimmed by 2 bases and J by 8 bases, leaving 10 bases between them. The CDR3, as DNA: TGCGCCAGCAGTGAGACAGGACGGGATGAGCAGTTCTTC. Protein sequence: CASSETGRDEQFF.

The CDR3 DNA follows: TGTGCCAGTACCGTATCGCAGGGGGCGCGCGGCTACACCTTC. As protein: CASTVSQGARGYTF. The V and J genes are TRBV19 and TRBJ1-2, with TRBD1 matching 8 bases. CDR1 is LNHDA and CDR2 is SQIVND in the germline V gene (reference sequence). CDR3 size: 14 residues. V was pared by 7 bases and J by 8 bases, with 12 bases of the junction left unmatched.

The CDR3 protein is CASSVGQGLAGDTGELFF. The DNA for the CDR3 is TGTGCCAGCAGCGTAGGACAAGGACTAGCGGGAGACACCGGGGAGCTGTTTTTT. The chain couples TRBV9 to TRBJ2-2, with TRBD2 identical over 13 bases. The CDR3 length is 18 residues. Looked up from germline, CDR1 is SGDLS and CDR2 is YYNGEE. J gave up 3 bases and V 0 bases, and 5 bases lay outside the gene matches. Full variable domain (missing parts from reference TRBV9 and TRBJ2-2): DSGVTQTPKHLITATGQRVTLRCSPRSGDLSVYWYQQSLDQGLQFLIQYYNGEERAKGNILERFSAQQFPDLHSELNLSSLELGDSALYFCASSVGQGLAGDTGELFFGEGSRLTVL.

The V and J genes are TRBV9 and TRBJ2-1; maybe TRBD2 (7 bases). Germline-derived CDR1 and CDR2 are SGDLS and YYNGEE. The CDR3 loop spans 15 amino acids. V lost 2 bases, J lost 5 bases, and 14 bases lay in between. CDR3 sequence (DNA): TGTGCCAGCAGCGTGGAGGGGGGGGGTGACAATGAGCAGTTCTTC. Its protein product is CASSVEGGGDNEQFF.

In DNA form, the CDR3 reads TGTGCCAGCTCACCACTTGACAGGGGCGGCGAGCAGTACTTC. It encodes CASSPLDRGGEQYF. The chain couples TRBV18 to TRBJ2-7; 8 bases align to TRBD1. The CDR3 runs 14 residues. With V trimmed by 1 base and J by 6 bases, 5 bases remained unmatched. Germline V CDR1 and CDR2: KGHSH, LQKENI.

The genes are TRBV5-1 and TRBJ2-5; possible D gene TRBD2, 6 bases. The CDR3 is made up of 16 amino acids. The germline CDR1 and CDR2 sequences are SGHRS and YFSETQ. V was trimmed by 0 bases and J by 2 bases, leaving 14 bases between them. Here the CDR3 DNA reads TGCGCCAGCAGCTTGGGGAGGGGAGTGGGTCAAGAGACCCAGTACTTC. Protein sequence: CASSLGRGVGQETQYF. Using reference TRBV5-1 and TRBJ2-5 for the parts outside the CDR3, the full variable domain is KAGVTQTPRYLIKTRGQQVTLSCSPISGHRSVSWYQQTPGQGLQFLFEYFSETQRNKGNFPGRFSGRQFSNSRSEMNVSTLELGDSALYLCASSLGRGVGQETQYFGPGTRLLVL.

The V call is TRBV14, the J call TRBJ1-1, with 7 bases matching TRBD1. The CDR3 sequence is 18 residues long. Germline loops: CDR1 SGHDN, CDR2 FVKESK. V lost 0 bases, J lost 0 bases, and 10 bases stayed unmatched. The CDR3 bases are TGTGCCAGCAGCCAAGATAAACAGGGGAGATATTTGAACACTGAAGCTTTCTTT. Residues: CASSQDKQGRYLNTEAFF.

The chain couples TRBV30 to TRBJ2-2; D might be TRBD1 (5 bases). CDR1 is GTSNPN, CDR2 SVGIG, per germline (reference sequence). CDR3 length equals 17 residues. Trimming stripped 8 bases from V and 4 bases from J, with 26 bases between. This CDR3 is CAGTRTALGLSTGELFF. The CDR3 DNA sequence: TGTGCCGGAACTCGGACCGCGTTGGGGCTAAGCACCGGGGAGCTGTTTTTT.

J is TRBJ2-2 and V is TRBV5-1; TRBD2 might be the D (6 bases). V was shortened by 2 bases and J by 2 bases, with 16 bases between the two germline ends. CDR3 length: 17 amino acids. Germline V gene lookup returns CDR1 SGHRS and CDR2 YFSETQ. Here the CDR3 reads CASSLWLGTVNTGELFF. The CDR3 DNA sequence: TGCGCCAGCAGCTTATGGCTTGGGACTGTCAACACCGGGGAGCTGTTTTTT.

The genes are TRBV9 and TRBJ2-3; tentatively, D is TRBD1 (6 bases). V was cut by 0 bases and J by 1 base, with 9 bases left in between. The CDR3 is made up of 15 amino acids. The germline CDR1 and CDR2 sequences are SGDLS and YYNGEE. The CDR3 region has the DNA TGTGCCAGCAGCGTAGATTCAGGGGGCACAGATACGCAGTATTTT. Its translation is CASSVDSGGTDTQYF.

This chain uses TRBV4-1 with TRBJ2-7; 13 nucleotides match TRBD2. The junction had 18 bases not matched to a gene; V was cut back by 4 bases and J by 6 bases. This CDR3 contains 19 residues. Germline V gene sequence: CDR1 MGHRA, CDR2 YSYEKL. In DNA form, the CDR3 reads TGCGCCAGCAGCCCAACCGTGGGCCCCGGGACTAGCGGGGTAGGCGAGCAGTACTTC. It is translated as CASSPTVGPGTSGVGEQYF.

The rearrangement joins TRBV5-6 to TRBJ1-5; 10 positions agree with TRBD1. This CDR3 is 15 amino acids long. CDR1 and CDR2 from the germline V gene are SGHDT and YYEEEE. The junction had 6 bases not matched to a gene; V was cut back by 3 bases and J by 6 bases. The CDR3 reads CASSSRDRGSQPQHF. The CDR3 nucleotides are TGTGCCAGCAGCTCTCGGGACAGGGGCAGTCAGCCCCAGCATTTT.

The V gene is TRBV10-1, the J gene TRBJ2-3; 8 bases align to TRBD1. The CDR3 has 15 residues. The germline V gene encodes CDR1 WNHNN and CDR2 SYGVQD (reference sequence). The V segment lost 4 bases and the J segment 4 bases; nucleotides outside the gene matches: 7. The DNA for the CDR3 is TGCGCCAGCAGTGGGGACAGGTATATCGCAGATACGCAGTATTTT. Translating gives CASSGDRYIADTQYF.

The chain uses TRBV5-1 and TRBJ1-4; 7 nucleotides agree with TRBD1. The germline V gene encodes CDR1 SGHRS and CDR2 YFSETQ. This CDR3 is built from 16 residues. The J segment lost 6 bases and the V segment lost 0 bases, leaving 8 bases of the junction unmatched. Written as DNA, the CDR3 is TGCGCCAGCAGCTTGGCCTGGTGGGACAGCGATGAAAAACTGTTTTTT. Translated, it gives CASSLAWWDSDEKLFF.

CDR3: CASSPGPGQGYEQYF. The CDR3 DNA reads TGTGCCAGCAGCCCCGGACCGGGACAGGGCTACGAGCAGTACTTC. This chain links TRBV7-3 with TRBJ2-7; 9 bases line up with TRBD1. The V gene end was trimmed by 5 bases and the J gene end by 3 bases; junction bases not matched to a gene: 8. The CDR3 extends over 15 amino acids. The V gene's germline CDR1 is SGHTA and CDR2 FQGTGA.